This is a list of T cell receptor beta chains from one sample in a study of T cell clonotyping in hematopoietic cell transplantation. The method was immunoSEQ multiplex PCR; TCRdb's version includes in-frame clones alone and lacks a portion of them. The sample records around 24,000 clones, approximately 82% being singletons. The material was peripheral blood mononuclear cells, obtained before stem cell transplant. The receptors come from a woman between 55 and 75 years old with acute myeloid leukemia. Some clones in this sample may be carry-over from other donors' samples. Both conserved end residues are part of each CDR3. The D gene is left open where the match is weak. Only part of the rows carry a size: once, few, many, or a class if the clone is expanded.

>TRBV4-3|TRBD2|.|TRBJ2-7
CASSQEREGSYEQYF
TGCGCCAGCAGCCAAGAGCGGGAGGGATCCTACGAGCAGTACTTC
>TRBV11-2|TRBD1|.|TRBJ2-7
CASSLGTGSYEQYF
TGTGCCAGCAGCTTAGGGACAGGGTCCTACGAGCAGTACTTC
>TRBV7-9|TRBD2|once|TRBJ2-3
CASSLGLADTQYF
TGTGCCAGCAGCTTGGGACTAGCAGATACGCAGTATTTT
>TRBV19|.|.|TRBJ1-5
CASIAPGRAQPQHF
TGTGCCAGTATCGCCCCGGGTAGGGCTCAGCCCCAGCATTTT
>TRBV9|TRBD2|.|TRBJ2-1
CASSVEGLVGEQFF
TGTGCCAGCAGCGTAGAGGGACTAGTCGGTGAGCAGTTCTTC
>TRBV28|TRBD1|.|TRBJ1-5
CASTADRVGQPQHF
TGTGCCAGCACCGCCGACAGGGTAGGACAGCCCCAGCATTTT
>TRBV19|TRBD1|.|TRBJ1-1
CASSIGTGGYSALF
TGTGCCAGTAGTATCGGGACAGGGGGATATTCCGCCCTCTTT
>TRBV6-4|.|.|TRBJ1-1
CASSVSQWSEAFF
TGTGCCAGCAGTGTGAGCCAATGGAGTGAAGCTTTCTTT
>TRBV29-1|.|.|TRBJ2-1
CSVEDGGRGDEQFF
TGCAGCGTTGAAGATGGGGGCAGGGGCGATGAGCAGTTCTTC
>TRBV29-1|.|.|TRBJ1-4
CSVYGGGEKLFF
TGCAGCGTTTACGGGGGAGGTGAAAAACTGTTTTTT
>TRBV28|.|.|TRBJ2-5
CASSLIRVAETQYF
TGTGCCAGCAGTTTGATTCGAGTCGCAGAGACCCAGTACTTC
>TRBV7-2|.|.|TRBJ2-1
CASSLGLVNEQFF
TGTGCCAGCAGCTTAGGACTAGTCAATGAGCAGTTCTTC
>TRBV9|.|.|TRBJ2-2
CASSVLGSGELFF
TGTGCCAGCAGCGTCTTGGGATCCGGGGAGCTGTTTTTT
>TRBV7-2|TRBD2|.|TRBJ2-7
CASSTVAGPSYEQYF
TGTGCCAGCAGTACCGTAGCGGGGCCCTCCTACGAGCAGTACTTC
>TRBV5-6|.|.|TRBJ1-1
CASSLDLGGTEAFF
TGTGCCAGCAGCTTGGACCTGGGGGGAACTGAAGCTTTCTTT
>TRBV14|.|.|TRBJ2-3
CASSHQGLTDTQYF
TGTGCCAGCAGCCATCAGGGACTCACAGATACGCAGTATTTT
>TRBV4-1|.|once|TRBJ2-3
CASSQGPEGDGSTDTQYF
TGCGCCAGCAGCCAAGGGCCCGAGGGGGATGGTAGCACAGATACGCAGTATTTT
>TRBV4-1|TRBD2|few|TRBJ2-3
CASSQDAGGGTQYF
TGCGCCAGCAGCCAAGATGCGGGCGGGGGTACGCAGTATTTT
>TRBV19|.|.|TRBJ1-1
CASSIVGLAEAFF
TGTGCCAGTAGTATAGTGGGGTTGGCTGAAGCTTTCTTT
>TRBV5-1|TRBD2|.|TRBJ2-7
CASSLSGVNEQYF
TGCGCCAGCAGCTTGAGCGGGGTCAACGAGCAGTACTTC
>TRBV20-1|.|.|TRBJ1-1
CSASGGGEAFF
TGCAGTGCTAGTGGGGGGGGCGAAGCTTTCTTT
>TRBV21-1|.|once|TRBJ1-5
CASSKPRGGRRTDLGNQPQHF
TGTGCCAGCAGCAAACCCCGGGGGGGTCGGAGGACCGACCTAGGCAATCAGCCCCAGCATTTT
>TRBV29-1|TRBD1|.|TRBJ2-6
CSVGQGAGANVLTF
TGCAGCGTAGGACAGGGGGCCGGGGCCAACGTCCTGACTTTC
>TRBV6-5|.|.|TRBJ2-7
CASSYSTDHYEQYF
TGTGCCAGCAGTTACTCGACAGACCACTACGAGCAGTACTTC
>TRBV6-1|.|.|TRBJ2-2
CATRASNTGELFF
TGTGCCACCAGGGCGTCGAACACCGGGGAGCTGTTTTTT
>TRBV5-1|.|.|TRBJ2-5
CASSLDRAGETQYF
TGCGCCAGCAGCTTGGACAGGGCTGGAGAGACCCAGTACTTC
>TRBV6-5|.|.|TRBJ2-2
CASSYSLWQGGGELFF
TGTGCCAGCAGTTACTCGTTGTGGCAGGGTGGCGGGGAGCTGTTTTTT